This TCR beta chain was recovered during a study of radiotherapy plus CTLA-4 blockade in lung cancer. Study at large: Objective responses were recorded in 15% to 20% of patients, with disease control recorded in about 33%.

Profiling relied on immunoSEQ multiplex PCR, and the TCRdb table lists in-frame clones only, not all of them. The data contain around 72,000 clones, roughly 80% of them singletons. This clone was picked up one time. Its cognate antigen is unknown. People whose metastatic non-small-cell lung cancer was chemo-refractory got focal radiation along with CTLA-4 blockade by ipilimumab. V lost 0 bases, J lost 0 bases, and 21 bases stayed unmatched. Per the germline V gene, CDR1 is GTSNPN and CDR2 is SVGIG (reference sequence). This CDR3 spans 22 amino acids. Regarding the study as a whole: Tumor-derived TCR clones expanded in blood after radiotherapy plus ipilimumab.

The TCR was taken from a human donor with non-small cell lung cancer who had a complete response to radiotherapy plus ipilimumab. V usage is TRBV30 and J usage is TRBJ2-1, with TRBD1 identical over 9 bases. Sequenced here: peripheral blood, sampled from a patient treated with radiotherapy plus ipilimumab. The CDR3 DNA reads as TGTGCCTGGAGTGTGGGGGTAAGGAGGACAGGGGCACCCCGCGTCTCCTACAATGAGCAGTTCTTC. It is translated as CAWSVGVRRTGAPRVSYNEQFF.